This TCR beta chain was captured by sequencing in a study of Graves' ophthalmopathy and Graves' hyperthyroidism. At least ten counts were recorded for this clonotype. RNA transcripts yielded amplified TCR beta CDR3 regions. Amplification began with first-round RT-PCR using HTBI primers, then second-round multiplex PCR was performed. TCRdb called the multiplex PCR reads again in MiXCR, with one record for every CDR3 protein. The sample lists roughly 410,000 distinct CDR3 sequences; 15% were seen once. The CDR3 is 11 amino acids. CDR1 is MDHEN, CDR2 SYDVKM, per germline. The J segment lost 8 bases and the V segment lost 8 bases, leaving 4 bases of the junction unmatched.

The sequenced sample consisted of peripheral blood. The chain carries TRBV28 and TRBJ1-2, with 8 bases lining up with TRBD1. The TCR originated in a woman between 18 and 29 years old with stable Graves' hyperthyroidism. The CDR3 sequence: CASGDRRGYTF. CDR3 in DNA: TGTGCCAGCGGGGACAGGAGAGGCTACACCTTC.